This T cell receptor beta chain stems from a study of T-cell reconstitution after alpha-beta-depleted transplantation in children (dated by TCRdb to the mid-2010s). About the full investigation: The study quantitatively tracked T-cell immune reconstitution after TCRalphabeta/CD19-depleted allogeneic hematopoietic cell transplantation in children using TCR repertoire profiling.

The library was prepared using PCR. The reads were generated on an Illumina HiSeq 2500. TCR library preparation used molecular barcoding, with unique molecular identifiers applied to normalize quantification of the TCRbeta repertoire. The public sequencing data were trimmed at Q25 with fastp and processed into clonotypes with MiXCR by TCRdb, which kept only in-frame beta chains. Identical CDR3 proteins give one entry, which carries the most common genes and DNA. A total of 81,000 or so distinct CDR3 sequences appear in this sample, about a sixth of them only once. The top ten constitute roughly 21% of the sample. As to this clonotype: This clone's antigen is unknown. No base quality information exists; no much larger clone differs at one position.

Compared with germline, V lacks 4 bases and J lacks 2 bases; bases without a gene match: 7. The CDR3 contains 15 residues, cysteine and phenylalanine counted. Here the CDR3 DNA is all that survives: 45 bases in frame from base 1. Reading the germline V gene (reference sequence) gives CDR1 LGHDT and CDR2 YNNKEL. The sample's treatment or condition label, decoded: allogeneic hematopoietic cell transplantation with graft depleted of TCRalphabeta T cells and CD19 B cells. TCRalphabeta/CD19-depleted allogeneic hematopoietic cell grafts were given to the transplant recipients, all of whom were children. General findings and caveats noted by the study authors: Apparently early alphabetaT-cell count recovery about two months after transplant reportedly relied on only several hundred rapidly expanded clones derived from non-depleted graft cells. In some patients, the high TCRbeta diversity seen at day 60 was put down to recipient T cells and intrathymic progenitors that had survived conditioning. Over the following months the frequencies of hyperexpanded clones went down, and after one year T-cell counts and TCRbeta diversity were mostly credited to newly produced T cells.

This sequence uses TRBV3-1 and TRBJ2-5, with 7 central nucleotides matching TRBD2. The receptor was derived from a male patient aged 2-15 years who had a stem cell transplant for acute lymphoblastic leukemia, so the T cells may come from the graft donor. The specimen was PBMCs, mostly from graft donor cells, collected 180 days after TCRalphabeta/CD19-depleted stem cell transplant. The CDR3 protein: CASSPGVAGQETQYF. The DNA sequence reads TGTGCCAGCAGCCCTGGGGTAGCGGGTCAAGAGACCCAGTACTTC.